The TCR beta chain under discussion was sequenced for a study of identical twins. Only a few counts were recorded for this clonotype. What it recognizes is unknown. The CDR3 length is 17 residues. CDR1 and CDR2 (germline): KGHDR, SFDVKD. Overall study results and limits: Within cord blood, abundant beta clonotypes carried fewer insertions, but memory repertoires showed no such trend.

A template switching step contributed a universal primer site, while unique molecular identifiers were present in the cDNA. MiXCR, applied by TCRdb to the 5' RACE reads, yields one record per CDR3 protein. The sample comprises more than 1.5 million distinct CDR3 sequences, roughly 35% of which are singletons, and roughly 0.3% rests with the top ten. Every one of the donors was a healthy Caucasian. V and J are TRBV24-1 and TRBJ2-1; TRBD2 matches at 12 bases. The end of the DNA is better explained by TRBJ2-7, so the J call may be wrong. Sequences were obtained from cord blood. This clonotype was sampled from a newborn girl in good health. As DNA, the CDR3 is TGTGCCACCAGTGACCCAGAACTAGCGGGAGGCTACAATGAGCAGTACTTC. This encodes CATSDPELAGGYNEQYF.